This TCR beta chain was found in a study of T cells in Graves' hyperthyroidism and ophthalmopathy. The CDR3 regions of TCR beta were amplified from RNA transcripts. TCR CDR3 regions were first amplified by RT-PCR with HTBI primers. A single record per CDR3 protein comes from TCRdb applying MiXCR to the multiplex PCR reads. Of just under 750,000 distinct CDR3 sequences in the sample, around a third were seen once. This CDR3 has 18 residues. Per germline, CDR1 MGHDK and CDR2 SYGVNS. Losses at the gene ends were 6 bases for V and 3 bases for J; bases not matched to a gene: 12. Sequencing was done on a sample of blood. This TCR was sampled from a woman between 35 and 50 years old with Graves' hyperthyroidism. The chain combines TRBV25-1 with TRBJ2-1; 12 bases map to TRBD2. CDR3 region: CASSPLLAGGPDYNEQFF. CDR3 DNA: TGTGCCAGCAGCCCTCTACTAGCGGGGGGCCCTGACTACAATGAGCAGTTCTTC.